The rows below give T cell receptor beta chains drawn from one sample of a study of blood T cells in healthy people across ages. Using its own MiXCR run on the 5' RACE reads, TCRdb lists one record per CDR3 protein. The sample carries roughly 640,000 distinct CDR3 sequences, less than 35% recorded once. The sample was blood. The receptors stem from a woman older than 75 in good health. Both conserved end residues are part of each CDR3. The order of the fields is V gene, clone size, CDR3 protein. A row's size may be missing; if present it is once, few, many or a size class.

v_gene: TRBV28
abundance: .
CDR3aa: CAGTSFVRTDYGYTF

v_gene: TRBV7-2
abundance: many
CDR3aa: CASSLEGQLTGELFF

v_gene: TRBV6-2/TRBV6-3
abundance: .
CDR3aa: CASSYVTGASNQPQHF

v_gene: TRBV13
abundance: many
CDR3aa: CASSPGQGRLNEQFF

v_gene: TRBV20-1
abundance: few
CDR3aa: CSASPLAGERETQYF

v_gene: TRBV5-1
abundance: many
CDR3aa: CASRGSMNTEAFF

v_gene: TRBV5-1
abundance: many
CDR3aa: CASSLAVGAGANVLTF

v_gene: TRBV7-9
abundance: .
CDR3aa: CASSSFLARQGQGNTIYF

v_gene: TRBV12-3/TRBV12-4
abundance: many
CDR3aa: CASSRTGGGNQPQHF

v_gene: TRBV5-1
abundance: many
CDR3aa: CASGTRGYNEKLFF

v_gene: TRBV5-1
abundance: few
CDR3aa: CASRQGNYGYTF

v_gene: TRBV3-1
abundance: few
CDR3aa: CASSQYVGPDTQYF

v_gene: TRBV6-2/TRBV6-3
abundance: .
CDR3aa: CASSTQGTETQYF

v_gene: TRBV7-2
abundance: .
CDR3aa: CASSPSGQPRHF

v_gene: TRBV2
abundance: few
CDR3aa: CASRRTSGANVLTF

v_gene: TRBV20-1
abundance: many
CDR3aa: CSARAASAPVGTDTQYF

v_gene: TRBV6-2/TRBV6-3
abundance: few
CDR3aa: CASSSRGPQGGPQHF

v_gene: TRBV10-3
abundance: .
CDR3aa: CAISDGAGCTQYF